This T cell receptor (beta chain) is from a study of regulatory T cells in long-lasting Graves disease. Germline loops: CDR1 KGHDR, CDR2 SFDVKD. With 4 bases clipped from V and 1 base from J, the junction kept 13 bases outside the gene matches. The CDR3 covers 19 residues. This clonotype was seen repeatedly, ten times or more. As for time point: newly diagnosed GD, antithyroid drugs for less than 3 months. From RNA extracted from PBMCs, the TCR library was made. Construction of TCR beta libraries relied on iRepertoire HTBI primers and on Arm-PCR targeting CDR3 regions. Authors' methods: Taken together, the samples had fewer than 70 TRBV and 14 TRBJ segments identified. TCRdb recomputed calls from the multiplex PCR reads with MiXCR, one row per CDR3 protein. These V and J calls rely on TCRdb rather than the paper's analysis. The table includes over 200,000 distinct CDR3 sequences, 15% to 20% detected once.

This material consisted of peripheral blood mononuclear cells (PBMCs), taken at new diagnosis, from a patient treated with antithyroid drugs. The clonotype originates from a female donor with Graves disease. The rearrangement uses TRBV24-1 and TRBJ2-2; 8 nucleotides agree with TRBD2. CDR3 sequence: CATSDPPPGGAENTGELFF. The DNA of the CDR3 is TGTGCCACCAGTGACCCTCCCCCGGGAGGGGCGGAGAACACCGGGGAGCTGTTTTTT.